This T cell receptor (beta chain) stems from a study of cytomegalovirus exposure and HLA in healthy donors. Background on the study: The 110 or so validation repertoires used a platform that matched the one used for the roughly 650 first-cohort repertoires, as a later analysis reported.

Trimming took off 5 bases at V and 4 bases at J, with 9 bases between the two ends. Germline V gene lookup returns CDR1 SEHNR and CDR2 FQNEAQ (reference sequence). The CDR3 loop spans 12 amino acids. Whole-study results and caveats: There were some public TCRs occurring in many donors, but most TCR sequences were rare.

Produced via immunoSEQ multiplex PCR; TCRdb's table is partial and in-frame only. The data hold tens of thousands of clones, with 85% to 95% observed a single time. In the case of this clone: Antigen unknown.

Sequencing used PBMCs. This chain links TRBV7-9 with TRBJ2-7; D not resolved. This clonotype was sampled from a young man in good health and CMV-seronegative. CDR3 nucleotide sequence: TGTGCCAGCAGCCGTTCCGGGTACGAGCAGTACTTC. Encoded protein: CASSRSGYEQYF.